This T cell receptor (beta chain) was documented in a study of T-cell reconstitution after alpha-beta-depleted transplantation in children (dated by TCRdb to the mid-2010s). General notes on the study: The study quantitatively tracked T-cell immune reconstitution after TCRalphabeta/CD19-depleted allogeneic hematopoietic cell transplantation in children using TCR repertoire profiling. What the research found in general, with its limitations: The apparently early recovery of alphabetaT-cell counts about two months after transplant reportedly depended on only several hundred rapidly expanded clones that came from non-depleted graft cells. Over subsequent months, a decline in hyperexpanded clone frequencies was noted, and after one year, T-cell counts and TCRbeta diversity were mostly ascribed to newly produced T cells. In some patients, high TCRbeta diversity at day 60 was attributed to recipient T cells and intrathymic progenitors that had survived conditioning.

In light of the paper, this sample's treatment or condition label describes: allogeneic hematopoietic cell transplantation with graft depleted of TCRalphabeta T cells and CD19 B cells. The children who served as transplant recipients had been given grafts of TCRalphabeta/CD19-depleted allogeneic hematopoietic cells. Trimming at the junction amounts to 3 bases on V and 5 bases on J, and the germline ends lie 6 bases apart. From the cysteine through the phenylalanine, the CDR3 covers 12 amino acids. Only the CDR3 region is kept as DNA, spanning 36 bases read in frame from base 1. This clonotype occurred many times. The antigen it recognizes is unknown. Per-base quality was not reported, and no clone a single base away is much larger than it. The protocol used for the library was PCR. The reads were generated on an Illumina HiSeq 2500. TCR library preparation used molecular barcoding, with unique molecular identifiers applied to normalize quantification of the TCRbeta repertoire. The raw public reads went through TCRdb reprocessing: fastp at Q25, MiXCR clone calling, in-frame beta chains kept. Entries that share a CDR3 protein sequence are merged under the most common genes and DNA. The sample includes some 550,000 distinct CDR3 sequences, with under 25% observed a single time. The top ten clonotypes cover 13% to 15% of the sample.

This specimen consisted of PBMCs, mostly from graft donor cells, obtained 360 days after TCRalphabeta/CD19-depleted stem cell transplant. The clonotype was recovered from a boy under two years old who had a stem cell transplant for acute myeloid leukemia, so the T cells may come from the graft donor. Here the chain combines TRBV12-3 or TRBV12-4 and TRBJ2-3; too little of a D gene remains to name it. This receptor carries the CDR3 CASSFWGDTQYF. The DNA sequence reads TGTGCCAGCAGTTTCTGGGGAGATACGCAGTATTTT.